The following is a T cell receptor beta chain sequence with its context. This sample was taken from a study of T cell responses to AZD1222 COVID-19 vaccine. Germline CDR1 is SGDLS and CDR2 is YYNGEE. The trim removed 3 bases at V and 4 bases at J, leaving 3 bases unmatched. This CDR3 region has 14 residues. Produced via immunoSEQ multiplex PCR; TCRdb's table is partial and in-frame only. The sample has fewer than 130,000 clones; over 85% are singletons. This clonotype originated in an adult in good health. This sample comprised peripheral blood, obtained on day 0 of AZD1222 vaccination. The V and J genes are TRBV9 and TRBJ2-1; 8 nucleotides match TRBD1. This chain's CDR3 is CASSGTGTYNEQFF. In DNA, the CDR3 is TGTGCCAGCAGCGGGACAGGGACTTACAATGAGCAGTTCTTC.